This T cell receptor beta chain is drawn from a study of blood T cells in healthy people across ages. Primers used in a second PCR of roughly 6 to 12 cycles were a sample-barcoded 5' primer and a J-beta primer mix. TCRdb re-called the 5' RACE reads with MiXCR, one entry per CDR3 protein. The sample yields over 600,000 distinct CDR3 sequences, about 45% seen once. The origin of this receptor is a man aged 80 or over in good health. Sequenced material: blood.

The DNA of the CDR3 is TGTGCCAGCAGGCCCTACGACAGGGAAGAGACCCAGTACTTC. Protein sequence: CASRPYDREETQYF. V is TRBV6-5 and J is TRBJ2-5; 7 bases map to TRBD1. CDR3 size: 14 residues. V dropped 6 bases and J dropped 3; count of bases not matched to a gene: 7. The germline CDR1 and CDR2 sequences are MNHEY and SVGAGI.